Each of the 32 T cell receptor beta chains below was sequenced from the same sample in a study. TCRdb reanalysed the RT-PCR reads using MiXCR and keeps one entry per CDR3 protein. The sample includes fewer than 800,000 distinct CDR3 sequences, 13% to 15% of them seen just once. Sequencing was carried out using memory CD4+ T cells from blood. The receptors shown here come from a female donor in good health, serving as a healthy control.

The sample holds many counts of this clonotype. The J gene is TRBJ2-7, the V gene TRBV29-1, with 9 positions matching TRBD1. This CDR3 spans 14 amino acids. From germline, CDR1 is SQVTM and CDR2 ANQGSEA. With V trimmed by 7 bases and J by 3 bases, 10 bases remained unmatched. CDR3 coding DNA: TGCAGCGCTGGTCCGGGACAGGGTCTCTACGAGCAGTACTTC. This codes for CSAGPGQGLYEQYF.

This clonotype was detected a few times. J is TRBJ1-4 and V is TRBV20-1, with a tentative D call TRBD1 (5 bases). The germline gives CDR1 DFQATT, CDR2 SNEGSKA (reference sequence). CDR3 size: 13 residues. V lost 7 bases to trimming and J lost 6 bases, with 15 bases between them. The CDR3 DNA reads as TGCAGTGTTAGGGGCGGCCCCCATGAAAAACTGTTTTTT. Translation gives CSVRGGPHEKLFF.

This clonotype was detected many times. This chain links TRBV27 with TRBJ1-1; D gene unclear. This CDR3 spans 13 amino acids. Trimming removed 6 bases from V and 0 bases from J, with 8 bases in between. The V gene's germline CDR1 is MNHEY and CDR2 SMNVEV (reference sequence). Written as DNA, the CDR3 is TGTGCCAGCAGCGTATGGGTGAACACTGAAGCTTTCTTT. Protein: CASSVWVNTEAFF.

In nucleotides, the CDR3 is TGTGCCAGCAGCCCGACAGGGGGCTGGGGCACAGATACGCAGTATTTT. Its translation: CASSPTGGWGTDTQYF. The chain couples TRBV3-1 to TRBJ2-3, with 10 bases lining up with TRBD1. Germline V gene sequence: CDR1 LGHDT, CDR2 YNNKEL (reference sequence). The CDR3 sequence is 16 residues long. V was pared by 4 bases and J by 1 base, with 5 bases of the junction left unmatched.

This clonotype was seen a few times. V is TRBV7-2 and J is TRBJ1-2, with D unclear. Trimming left V 1 base short and J 0 bases short, with 9 bases between. The CDR3 is 15 residues long. The germline gives CDR1 SGHTA, CDR2 FQGNSA. CDR3 in amino acids: CASSLDYTSNYGYTF. The CDR3 DNA is TGTGCCAGCAGCTTAGACTATACATCTAACTATGGCTACACCTTC.

The chain employs TRBV9 and TRBJ2-7, with 8 bases that match TRBD1. Germline loops: CDR1 SGDLS, CDR2 YYNGEE. The CDR3 is 15 residues long. After removal of 4 bases from V and 5 bases from J, the junction contained 11 bases not matched to a gene. The CDR3 loop reads CASSLSGGAAHEQYF. CDR3 nucleotide sequence: TGTGCCAGCAGCCTCTCAGGGGGCGCGGCCCACGAGCAGTACTTC. Filled out from reference TRBV9 and TRBJ2-7, the complete variable domain reads DSGVTQTPKHLITATGQRVTLRCSPRSGDLSVYWYQQSLDQGLQFLIQYYNGEERAKGNILERFSAQQFPDLHSELNLSSLELGDSALYFCASSLSGGAAHEQYFGPGTRLTVT.

This clonotype was counted a few times. This chain joins TRBV29-1 and TRBJ1-4; tentative D call: TRBD1 (6 bases). The CDR3 spans 13 residues. Trimming took off 5 bases at V and 8 bases at J, with 15 bases between the two ends. Looked up from germline, CDR1 is SQVTM and CDR2 is ANQGSEA. CDR3 DNA sequence: TGCAGCGTTCCGAGCAGGGGAGGGGAAAAACTGTTTTTT. Translating it yields CSVPSRGGEKLFF.

Only a few counts were recorded for this clonotype. The J gene is TRBJ2-7, the V gene TRBV20-1, with a weak D call TRBD2 (6 bases). Trimming pared 4 bases from V and 0 bases from J, leaving 16 bases between. Germline CDR1 and CDR2: DFQATT and SNEGSKA (reference sequence). The CDR3 has 15 amino acids. The DNA for the CDR3 is TGCAGTGCTAAAGGAGCGGGCATGGGCTCCTACGAGCAGTACTTC. Translating it yields CSAKGAGMGSYEQYF.

This clonotype was found many times. The chain combines TRBV7-2 with TRBJ2-2; D is possibly TRBD1 or TRBD2 (5 bases each). CDR1 SGHTA and CDR2 FQGNSA come from the germline V gene. The V end was cut by 7 bases, the J end by 6 bases, with 15 bases between. The CDR3 sequence is 14 residues long. CDR3 residues: CASTPGTHAGELFF. For the CDR3, the DNA is TGTGCCAGCACCCCGGGGACCCACGCCGGGGAGCTGTTTTTT.

This chain uses TRBV12-3 or TRBV12-4 with TRBJ1-5; TRBD1 aligns across 10 bases. The junction had 4 bases not matched to a gene; V was cut back by 3 bases and J by 5 bases. This CDR3 is 15 amino acids long. Written as DNA, the CDR3 is TGTGCCAGCAGTTTGGGACAGGGGCGCCATCAGCCCCAGCATTTT. Its translation: CASSLGQGRHQPQHF.

There are a few counts of this clonotype. J is TRBJ1-1 and V is TRBV7-2; D may be TRBD1 (6 bases). V was pared by 3 bases and J by 4 bases, with 12 bases between. Germline V gives CDR1 SGHTA, CDR2 FQGNSA. The CDR3 runs to 14 residues. The CDR3: CASSFRGEATEAFF. Written as DNA, the CDR3 is TGTGCCAGCAGCTTCAGGGGCGAGGCCACTGAAGCTTTCTTT.

In its sample, this clonotype was seen a few times. The chain links TRBV6-1 to TRBJ2-7; unclear D gene. Trimming took 1 base from V and 6 from J, leaving 10 bases between them. The CDR3 contains 13 residues. Per germline, CDR1 MNHNS and CDR2 SASEGT. The CDR3: CASSEGPVTEQYF. The CDR3 DNA reads TGTGCCAGCAGTGAAGGGCCCGTAACCGAGCAGTACTTC.

The chain recombines TRBV3-1 with TRBJ1-1; D is unresolved. The CDR3 has 13 amino acids. V was pared by 3 bases and J by 1 base, with 6 bases between. CDR1 is LGHDT, CDR2 YNNKEL, per germline (reference sequence). CDR3 sequence reads: CASSHVRNTEAFF. The CDR3 nucleotides read TGTGCCAGCAGCCACGTCCGGAACACTGAAGCTTTCTTT.

This clonotype was counted a few times. This chain joins TRBV20-1 and TRBJ2-2, with 11 positions matching TRBD1. Germline-derived CDR1 and CDR2 are DFQATT and SNEGSKA (reference sequence). V dropped 7 bases and J dropped 4; count of bases not matched to a gene: 8. This CDR3 has 15 residues. Here the CDR3 DNA reads TGCAGTGTACGGACAGGGGGCGTTGTCACCGGGGAGCTGTTTTTT. Translation gives CSVRTGGVVTGELFF.

This clonotype was picked up a small number of times. V and J are TRBV7-2 and TRBJ2-7, with TRBD2 matching 9 bases. The ends lost 5 bases at V and 2 bases at J; junction bases unmatched: 16. CDR1 is SGHTA and CDR2 is FQGNSA in the germline V gene. This CDR3 region has 18 residues. The CDR3 region is CASSQKIGLAPFTYEQYF. DNA of the CDR3: TGTGCCAGCAGCCAAAAAATAGGACTAGCGCCGTTCACCTACGAGCAGTACTTC.

There are a few counts of this clonotype. J is TRBJ2-5 and V is TRBV6-6; D gene ambiguous. This CDR3 has 15 amino acids. V was cut by 0 bases and J by 0 bases, with 8 bases left in between. Germline values: CDR1 MNHNY, CDR2 SVGAGI (reference sequence). CDR3 DNA: TGTGCCAGCAGTTACTCGAACCCAGACCAAGAGACCCAGTACTTC. Amino acid sequence: CASSYSNPDQETQYF.

The J gene is TRBJ2-5, the V gene TRBV7-2, with TRBD1 identical over 7 bases. Germline trimming cut 3 bases from V and 10 bases from J; bases unmatched to any gene: 11. Germline V gives CDR1 SGHTA, CDR2 FQGNSA. The CDR3 spans 14 residues. CDR3 residues: CASSFAGVQGVQYF. CDR3 in DNA: TGTGCCAGCAGCTTCGCAGGGGTCCAGGGGGTCCAGTACTTC.

The J gene is TRBJ2-1, the V gene TRBV5-1; 8 bases fit TRBD1. This CDR3 has 13 residues. Germline CDR1 is SGHRS and CDR2 is YFSETQ. With V trimmed by 4 bases and J by 12 bases, 9 bases remained unmatched. The CDR3 protein is CASSPGQVELQFF. The CDR3 DNA reads TGCGCCAGCAGCCCGGGACAGGTGGAGTTGCAGTTCTTC.

This clonotype was picked up many times. The chain is built from TRBV4-1 and TRBJ2-7; D may match TRBD1 or TRBD2 (5 bases each). Germline V CDR1 and CDR2: MGHRA, YSYEKL. CDR3 length equals 15 residues. Trimming took 0 bases from V and 7 from J, leaving 16 bases between them. The CDR3 sequence is CASSQDHGVPGEQYF. CDR3 sequence (DNA): TGCGCCAGCAGCCAAGATCACGGGGTCCCAGGGGAGCAGTACTTC.

This clonotype was observed at least ten times. In nucleotides, the CDR3 is TGCGCCAGCAGCAGTGAGCAGGGTAATGGCTACACCTTC. Translated, it gives CASSSEQGNGYTF. The V call is TRBV5-1, the J call TRBJ1-2, with a possible D match to TRBD1 (5 bases). Germline lookup yields CDR1 SGHRS and CDR2 YFSETQ. The CDR3 length is 13 residues. The V end was cut by 4 bases, the J end by 6 bases, with 13 bases between.

This clonotype was picked up a small number of times. The chain has TRBV11-2 and TRBJ2-1; D possibly corresponds to TRBD1 (5 bases). The CDR3 runs to 16 residues. The V and J ends lost 4 bases and 6 bases respectively, with 19 bases between them. The germline gives CDR1 SGHAT, CDR2 FQNNGV. The chain's CDR3 is CASSSIQGRGPNEQFF. CDR3 sequence (DNA): TGTGCCAGCAGCTCGATTCAGGGAAGAGGACCCAATGAGCAGTTCTTC.

J is TRBJ2-2 and V is TRBV5-1; possibly TRBD1 for D (5 bases). This CDR3 has 14 residues. Trimming removed 3 bases at V and 5 bases at J, with 11 bases between. Germline values: CDR1 SGHRS, CDR2 YFSETQ. The CDR3 loop reads CASSSAGWTGELFF. The CDR3 nucleotides are TGCGCCAGCAGCTCCGCAGGGTGGACCGGGGAGCTGTTTTTT. Filled out from reference TRBV5-1 and TRBJ2-2, the complete variable domain reads KAGVTQTPRYLIKTRGQQVTLSCSPISGHRSVSWYQQTPGQGLQFLFEYFSETQRNKGNFPGRFSGRQFSNSRSEMNVSTLELGDSALYLCASSSAGWTGELFFGEGSRLTVL.

This clonotype has a handful of counts. This sequence joins TRBV7-8 and TRBJ1-6; weak D call: TRBD1 (5 bases). The CDR3 totals 16 residues. V was cut by 3 bases and J by 10 bases, with 19 bases left in between. Germline V gene data show CDR1 as SGHVS and CDR2 as FQNEAQ. CDR3: CASSFDGGPQGSPLHF. The CDR3 DNA sequence: TGTGCCAGCAGCTTCGACGGGGGACCTCAGGGCTCACCCCTCCACTTT.

This clonotype occurred many times. V gene TRBV6-5 combines with J gene TRBJ2-2; no reliable D call. The CDR3 is 16 amino acids. Germline V gene sequence: CDR1 MNHEY, CDR2 SVGAGI. V dropped 6 bases and J dropped 0 bases, with 14 bases sitting between them. The CDR3 DNA follows: TGTGCCAGCAGGCCCCCTGGGCGTTCGAACACCGGGGAGCTGTTTTTT. Residues: CASRPPGRSNTGELFF.

Here the CDR3 reads CASSWDGDYGYTF. CDR3 nucleotide sequence: TGCGCCAGCAGCTGGGACGGGGACTATGGCTACACCTTC. The chain combines TRBV5-1 with TRBJ1-2, with D possibly TRBD1 on 5 matching bases. This CDR3 is built from 13 residues. V was trimmed by 3 bases and J by 3 bases, leaving 9 bases between them. The germline CDR1 and CDR2 sequences are SGHRS and YFSETQ.

This clonotype has ten or more counts. V is TRBV5-1 and J is TRBJ2-7; tentative D call: TRBD1 (6 bases). The CDR3 loop spans 13 amino acids. The germline gives CDR1 SGHRS, CDR2 YFSETQ. V lost 1 base to trimming and J lost 2 bases, with 7 bases between them. This CDR3 is CASSLTGPYEQYF. The CDR3 nucleotides read TGCGCCAGCAGCTTGACAGGGCCCTACGAGCAGTACTTC.

Many counts were recorded for this clonotype. The chain combines TRBV20-1 with TRBJ2-7; tentative D call: TRBD2 (6 bases). CDR3 length: 13 amino acids. V was pared by 5 bases and J by 3 bases, with 14 bases between. Germline values: CDR1 DFQATT, CDR2 SNEGSKA (reference sequence). The CDR3 DNA reads as TGCAGTGCTGAGGGCGGCGGGGTCTACGAGCAGTACTTC. Translated, it gives CSAEGGGVYEQYF.

The chain is built from TRBV7-2 and TRBJ2-1; 9 bases are a match to TRBD1. Germline-derived CDR1 and CDR2 are SGHTA and FQGNSA. V was pared by 7 bases and J by 4 bases, with 5 bases of the junction left unmatched. The CDR3 sequence is 14 residues long. CDR3 loop: CASTQQGAYNEQFF. The CDR3 DNA sequence: TGTGCCAGCACCCAACAGGGGGCTTACAATGAGCAGTTCTTC.

This clonotype was observed a few times. J is TRBJ1-4 and V is TRBV5-1; the match to TRBD1 covers 10 bases. V was pared by 4 bases and J by 8 bases, with 8 bases of the junction left unmatched. CDR3 length: 15 residues. Germline lookup yields CDR1 SGHRS and CDR2 YFSETQ. Here the CDR3 DNA reads TGCGCCAGCAGCACGACAGGGGGCCGCTTCGAAAAACTGTTTTTT. Its protein product is CASSTTGGRFEKLFF.

This clonotype appeared a few times. The chain combines TRBV12-3 or TRBV12-4 with TRBJ1-2; no clear D gene. Trimming pared 3 bases from V and 7 bases from J, leaving 12 bases between. This CDR3 spans 13 amino acids. The CDR3 DNA is TGTGCCAGCAGTTTCGGCCACACCACTGGCTACACCTTC. Translation: CASSFGHTTGYTF.

The rearrangement joins TRBV7-2 to TRBJ2-5; weak D call: TRBD1 (5 bases). The CDR3 totals 16 residues. With 3 bases removed from V and 1 base from J, the gap between germline ends came to 15 bases. Germline CDR1 reads SGHTA; CDR2 reads FQGNSA. The CDR3: CASSLGPGASQETQYF. CDR3 DNA: TGTGCCAGCAGCTTGGGGCCAGGAGCTTCCCAAGAGACCCAGTACTTC.

The table lists this clonotype with a few counts. The chain uses TRBV5-1 and TRBJ2-1; 10 nucleotides agree with TRBD1. With 1 base clipped from V and 8 bases from J, the junction kept 6 bases outside the gene matches. The CDR3 covers 15 residues. Germline-derived CDR1 and CDR2 are SGHRS and YFSETQ. As DNA, the CDR3 is TGCGCCAGCAGCTTGTCGGGACAGGGGTATGATGAGCAGTTCTTC. This sequence encodes CASSLSGQGYDEQFF.